These T cell receptor beta chains were read from a single sample in a study of PD-1 blockade in classical Hodgkin lymphoma. The assay was immunoSEQ multiplex PCR, and TCRdb's table has in-frame clones only and misses some. Altogether about 32,000 clones are present, about 88% being singletons, with the ten largest covering more than 0.95%. The sample taken for sequencing was CD4+ T cells from blood. All receptors derive from a human donor with classical Hodgkin lymphoma. Each CDR3 is given with its conserved first and last residue. The D gene is left open where the match is weak. A row's size may be missing; if present it is once, few, many or a size class.

j_call: TRBJ1-1; d_call: -; clone_size: -; v_call: TRBV5-4; cdr3_nt: TGTGCCAGCAGCATCCCGACCGCTGAAGCTTTCTTT; cdr3_aa: CASSIPTAEAFF
j_call: TRBJ1-3; d_call: -; clone_size: -; v_call: TRBV14; cdr3_nt: TGTGCCAGCAGTCCATTGCAGGGTGGTCACACCATATATTTT; cdr3_aa: CASSPLQGGHTIYF
j_call: TRBJ1-2; d_call: -; clone_size: -; v_call: TRBV5-1; cdr3_nt: TGCGCCAGCAGTTCCGACAGCAGCTATGGCTACACCTTC; cdr3_aa: CASSSDSSYGYTF
j_call: TRBJ1-4; d_call: TRBD1; clone_size: -; v_call: TRBV23-1; cdr3_nt: TGCGCCAGCAGCTTCCCAGGGGGGAGGGAAAAACTGTTTTTT; cdr3_aa: CASSFPGGREKLFF
j_call: TRBJ2-2; d_call: TRBD2; clone_size: -; v_call: TRBV28; cdr3_nt: TGTGCCAGCAGTCCCCAGGGAGGGAGAAGGTCCGGGGAGCTGTTTTTT; cdr3_aa: CASSPQGGRRSGELFF
j_call: TRBJ2-1; d_call: -; clone_size: once; v_call: TRBV7-2; cdr3_nt: TGTGCCAGCAGCCGAATGGCGGGACTGTACAATGAGCAGTTCTTC; cdr3_aa: CASSRMAGLYNEQFF
j_call: TRBJ1-5; d_call: -; clone_size: -; v_call: TRBV7-6; cdr3_nt: TGTGCCAGCAGCCCGACGACATCCCCGGGCAATCAGCCCCAGCATTTT; cdr3_aa: CASSPTTSPGNQPQHF
j_call: TRBJ2-4; d_call: -; clone_size: -; v_call: TRBV4-1; cdr3_nt: TGCGCCAGCAGCCAAGTCCCTAGCTCGCTCATTCAGTACTTC; cdr3_aa: CASSQVPSSLIQYF
j_call: TRBJ1-2; d_call: -; clone_size: -; v_call: TRBV6-4; cdr3_nt: TGTGCCAGCAGTGCGGAGCTCAACTATGGCTACACCTTC; cdr3_aa: CASSAELNYGYTF
j_call: TRBJ1-2; d_call: -; clone_size: -; v_call: TRBV28; cdr3_nt: TGTGCCAGCAGGGCAGCAAGTCATATCTATGGCTACACCTTC; cdr3_aa: CASRAASHIYGYTF
j_call: TRBJ2-1; d_call: TRBD2; clone_size: -; v_call: TRBV18; cdr3_nt: TGTGCCAGCTCACGTATCCCTGCGGGAGCCCACAATGAGCAGTTCTTC; cdr3_aa: CASSRIPAGAHNEQFF
j_call: TRBJ2-1; d_call: -; clone_size: -; v_call: TRBV5-1; cdr3_nt: TGCGCCAGCAGCTTGGTCAGGGTAGCCCCCAATGAGCAGTTCTTC; cdr3_aa: CASSLVRVAPNEQFF
j_call: TRBJ1-2; d_call: -; clone_size: -; v_call: TRBV28; cdr3_nt: TGTGCCAGCAGTTTGAGTAACGGCTACACCTTC; cdr3_aa: CASSLSNGYTF
j_call: TRBJ1-2; d_call: -; clone_size: -; v_call: TRBV5-1; cdr3_nt: TGCGCCAGCAGCTTGGTGGCGACTGTGAACTATGGCTACACCTTC; cdr3_aa: CASSLVATVNYGYTF
j_call: TRBJ2-3; d_call: -; clone_size: -; v_call: TRBV9; cdr3_nt: TGTGCCAGCAGCGAGCGGTATAGCACAGATACGCAGTATTTT; cdr3_aa: CASSERYSTDTQYF
j_call: TRBJ1-2; d_call: -; clone_size: -; v_call: TRBV5-1; cdr3_nt: TGCGCCAGCACCGAAGGGGGTCCTTATGGCTACACCTTC; cdr3_aa: CASTEGGPYGYTF
j_call: TRBJ1-1; d_call: TRBD1; clone_size: -; v_call: TRBV5-5; cdr3_nt: TGTGCCAGCAGTTTCGGGACAGGGGGCGGTGAAGCTTTCTTT; cdr3_aa: CASSFGTGGGEAFF
j_call: TRBJ1-5; d_call: -; clone_size: -; v_call: TRBV27; cdr3_nt: TGTGCCAGCAGTTTAAATTGGGACATGAACAATCAGCCCCAGCATTTT; cdr3_aa: CASSLNWDMNNQPQHF
j_call: TRBJ2-1; d_call: -; clone_size: -; v_call: TRBV18; cdr3_nt: TGTGCCAGCTCACCTTTAAGGGGGGCGGGCAATGAGCAGTTCTTC; cdr3_aa: CASSPLRGAGNEQFF
j_call: TRBJ1-3; d_call: TRBD1; clone_size: -; v_call: TRBV6-1; cdr3_nt: TGTGCCAGCAGGTTACAGGGGGAACTCGGAAACACCATATATTTT; cdr3_aa: CASRLQGELGNTIYF
j_call: TRBJ1-1; d_call: -; clone_size: -; v_call: TRBV7-9; cdr3_nt: TGTGCCAGCAGGCCAGGGGTGGTGAACACTGAAGCTTTCTTT; cdr3_aa: CASRPGVVNTEAFF
j_call: TRBJ1-1; d_call: -; clone_size: -; v_call: TRBV18; cdr3_nt: TGTGCCAGCTCACCACAATTTGTCAGGGGCACTGAAGCTTTCTTT; cdr3_aa: CASSPQFVRGTEAFF
j_call: TRBJ2-7; d_call: -; clone_size: -; v_call: TRBV5-1; cdr3_nt: TGCGCCAGCAGCTGGGTGCTCCGTTCCTACGAGCAGTACTTC; cdr3_aa: CASSWVLRSYEQYF
j_call: TRBJ2-5; d_call: TRBD2; clone_size: -; v_call: TRBV10-3; cdr3_nt: TGTGCCATCAGTGGAAGGTGGCTAGCGGTACAAGAGACCCAGTACTTC; cdr3_aa: CAISGRWLAVQETQYF
j_call: TRBJ2-2; d_call: TRBD2; clone_size: -; v_call: TRBV11-3; cdr3_nt: TGTGCCAGCAGGGCGGGACTAGCGGGAGCCGGGGAGCTGTTTTTT; cdr3_aa: CASRAGLAGAGELFF
j_call: TRBJ2-5; d_call: -; clone_size: -; v_call: TRBV29-1; cdr3_nt: TGCAGCGTTCTCAAAGAGACCCAGTACTTC; cdr3_aa: CSVLKETQYF
j_call: TRBJ2-7; d_call: -; clone_size: -; v_call: TRBV5-1; cdr3_nt: TGCGCCAGCAGTGCCGGGGCCGGGCCGTCCTACGAGCAGTACTTC; cdr3_aa: CASSAGAGPSYEQYF
j_call: TRBJ2-1; d_call: TRBD2; clone_size: -; v_call: TRBV28; cdr3_nt: TGTGCCAGCAATCTACTAGCGGGAGGGCCGAATGAGCAGTTCTTC; cdr3_aa: CASNLLAGGPNEQFF
j_call: TRBJ2-1; d_call: -; clone_size: -; v_call: TRBV18; cdr3_nt: TGTGCCAGCTCCCCTAGCCCTCCATCTCAGTCCTACAATGAGCAGTTCTTC; cdr3_aa: CASSPSPPSQSYNEQFF
j_call: TRBJ2-7; d_call: -; clone_size: -; v_call: TRBV5-1; cdr3_nt: TGCGCCAGCAGCTTGTACGGGAGTAACGAAAACGAGCAGTACTTC; cdr3_aa: CASSLYGSNENEQYF
j_call: TRBJ1-1; d_call: -; clone_size: few; v_call: TRBV6-5; cdr3_nt: TGTGCCAGCAGTTACGGGCTCCCCACGCTCGGGACTGAAGCTTTCTTT; cdr3_aa: CASSYGLPTLGTEAFF
j_call: TRBJ2-5; d_call: TRBD2; clone_size: -; v_call: TRBV11-2; cdr3_nt: TGTGCCAGCAGCTTCGGGGGGTACCAAGAGACCCAGTACTTC; cdr3_aa: CASSFGGYQETQYF
j_call: TRBJ2-7; d_call: -; clone_size: once; v_call: TRBV7-6; cdr3_nt: TGTGCCAGCAGCTTAGACAGCCCGAGCCCCGAGCAGTACTTC; cdr3_aa: CASSLDSPSPEQYF
j_call: TRBJ2-2; d_call: TRBD2; clone_size: few; v_call: TRBV5-4; cdr3_nt: TGTGCCAGCAGCTTGGCGGGACTAGCCTTCTCCGGGGAGCTGTTTTTT; cdr3_aa: CASSLAGLAFSGELFF
j_call: TRBJ1-5; d_call: TRBD1; clone_size: once; v_call: TRBV27; cdr3_nt: TGTGCCAGCAGAGGACAGGTCAATCAGCCCCAGCATTTT; cdr3_aa: CASRGQVNQPQHF
j_call: TRBJ1-1; d_call: TRBD1; clone_size: -; v_call: TRBV5-1; cdr3_nt: TGCGCCAGCAGTCTGGACAGGATGAACACTGAAGCTTTCTTT; cdr3_aa: CASSLDRMNTEAFF
j_call: TRBJ2-7; d_call: -; clone_size: -; v_call: TRBV7-3; cdr3_nt: TGTGCCAGCAGCTTAGGTCCGGAGCGCTCGAACTCCTACGAGCAGTACTTC; cdr3_aa: CASSLGPERSNSYEQYF
j_call: TRBJ2-7; d_call: TRBD1; clone_size: few; v_call: TRBV11-2; cdr3_nt: TGTGCCAGCAGCCGGACGACAGGGACCTACGAGCAGTACTTC; cdr3_aa: CASSRTTGTYEQYF
j_call: TRBJ1-1; d_call: TRBD1; clone_size: -; v_call: TRBV18; cdr3_nt: TGTGCCAGCTCACCACCCGGGACAGGCCTGAACACTGAAGCTTTCTTT; cdr3_aa: CASSPPGTGLNTEAFF
j_call: TRBJ1-5; d_call: TRBD1; clone_size: few; v_call: TRBV2; cdr3_nt: TGTGCCAGCAGTATGGACAGGGGGCTTCAGCCCCAGCATTTT; cdr3_aa: CASSMDRGLQPQHF
j_call: TRBJ1-2; d_call: -; clone_size: -; v_call: TRBV4-1; cdr3_nt: TGCGCCAGCAGCCAGAGCTACAGCATTTCAACCTATGGCTACACCTTC; cdr3_aa: CASSQSYSISTYGYTF
j_call: TRBJ2-1; d_call: TRBD2; clone_size: once; v_call: TRBV9; cdr3_nt: TGTGCCAGCAGCGTAGTGAGCGGGGCCTACAATGAGCAGTTCTTC; cdr3_aa: CASSVVSGAYNEQFF
j_call: TRBJ1-1; d_call: TRBD1; clone_size: -; v_call: TRBV5-8; cdr3_nt: TGTGCCAGCAGCTTCCGGACAGGGTGGAACACCATGAACACTGAAGCTTTCTTT; cdr3_aa: CASSFRTGWNTMNTEAFF
j_call: TRBJ2-1; d_call: TRBD2; clone_size: -; v_call: TRBV7-3; cdr3_nt: TGTGCCAGCAGCTCGACTAGCGGCCAATACAATGAGCAGTTCTTC; cdr3_aa: CASSSTSGQYNEQFF
j_call: TRBJ1-1; d_call: -; clone_size: -; v_call: TRBV12-5; cdr3_nt: TGTGCTAGTGGTTTGGAGGAGGACACTGAAGCTTTCTTT; cdr3_aa: CASGLEEDTEAFF
j_call: TRBJ2-7; d_call: TRBD1; clone_size: -; v_call: TRBV5-1; cdr3_nt: TGCGCCAGCAGCTTGGGGGTGAGGGACAGGGGAAGTGAGCAGTACTTC; cdr3_aa: CASSLGVRDRGSEQYF
j_call: TRBJ1-4; d_call: -; clone_size: -; v_call: TRBV14; cdr3_nt: TGTGCCAGCAGCCCCGGACCGCTAGAAAAACTGTTTTTT; cdr3_aa: CASSPGPLEKLFF
j_call: TRBJ2-1; d_call: TRBD2; clone_size: -; v_call: TRBV9; cdr3_nt: TGTGCCAGCAGCCTGCTAACTAGCGGCTTTTCCTACAATGAGCAGTTCTTC; cdr3_aa: CASSLLTSGFSYNEQFF
j_call: TRBJ1-4; d_call: TRBD1; clone_size: -; v_call: TRBV28; cdr3_nt: TGTGCCAGCAGTTCCGTACAGGGGGCGAGAGGTGAAAAACTGTTTTTT; cdr3_aa: CASSSVQGARGEKLFF
j_call: TRBJ2-3; d_call: TRBD2; clone_size: -; v_call: TRBV10-2; cdr3_nt: TGCGCCAGCAGCGGGACTAGCGGGAGAGGTACGCAGTATTTT; cdr3_aa: CASSGTSGRGTQYF
j_call: TRBJ1-2; d_call: -; clone_size: -; v_call: TRBV11-2; cdr3_nt: TGTGCCAGCAGCTCCCGGGGGGGAGGGTATGGCTACACCTTC; cdr3_aa: CASSSRGGGYGYTF
j_call: TRBJ1-6; d_call: TRBD1; clone_size: -; v_call: TRBV27; cdr3_nt: TGTGCCACCCACAGGGGCCCAGGATCACCCCTCCACTTT; cdr3_aa: CATHRGPGSPLHF
j_call: TRBJ2-1; d_call: TRBD2; clone_size: -; v_call: TRBV18; cdr3_nt: TGTGCCAGCTCACAACGACTAGCGGGAGAGAAATACAATGAGCAGTTCTTC; cdr3_aa: CASSQRLAGEKYNEQFF